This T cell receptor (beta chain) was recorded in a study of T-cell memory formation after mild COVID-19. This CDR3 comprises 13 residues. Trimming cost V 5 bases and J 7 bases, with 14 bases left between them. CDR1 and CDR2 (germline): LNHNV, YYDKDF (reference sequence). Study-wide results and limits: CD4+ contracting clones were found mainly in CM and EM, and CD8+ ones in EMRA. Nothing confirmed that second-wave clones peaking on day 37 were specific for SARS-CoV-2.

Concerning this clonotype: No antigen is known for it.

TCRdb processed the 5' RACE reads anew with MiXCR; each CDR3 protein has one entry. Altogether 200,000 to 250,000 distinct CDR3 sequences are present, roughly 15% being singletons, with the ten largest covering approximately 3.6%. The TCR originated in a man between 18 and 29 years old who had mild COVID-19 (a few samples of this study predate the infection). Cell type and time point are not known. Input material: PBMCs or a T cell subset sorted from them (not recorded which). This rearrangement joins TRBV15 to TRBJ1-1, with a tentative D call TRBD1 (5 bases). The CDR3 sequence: CATSLLEGLEAFF. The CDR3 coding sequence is TGTGCCACCAGCTTACTGGAGGGGCTTGAAGCTTTCTTT.